This T cell receptor beta chain was identified during a study of long-term antiretroviral therapy in people with HIV. Turning to the study itself: The earliest samples came from an era when ART typically awaited falling CD4 counts. Study results and caveats: Blood obtained between the mid-2000s and the late 2010s may reflect older ART regimens. Regardless of time point, clones expanded before ART dominated the repertoire. Patients on ART gained diversity, which nonetheless stayed below transplant donor controls.

Survey-level resolution applied to immunoSEQ assay v3.0. Here immunoSEQ multiplex PCR was the method, and the copy in TCRdb shows in-frame clones only, minus some. Among about 35,000 clones, roughly 93% were seen once, and the ten largest hold 3.6%. Note on this clone: As yet, its antigen is unknown.

The CDR3 consists of 14 residues. CDR1 GTSNPN and CDR2 SVGIG come from the germline V gene (reference sequence). The V gene end was trimmed by 3 bases and the J gene end by 4 bases; junction bases not matched to a gene: 6. The sequenced sample was unsorted PBMCs, obtained 4.1 years after starting antiretroviral therapy. The receptor was derived from a woman aged 45 to 65 with HIV. The gene calls are TRBV30 and TRBJ1-5, with TRBD1 identical over 7 bases. The CDR3 here is CAWSRDSKNQPQHF. The CDR3 DNA reads as TGTGCCTGGAGCCGGGACAGTAAAAATCAGCCCCAGCATTTT.